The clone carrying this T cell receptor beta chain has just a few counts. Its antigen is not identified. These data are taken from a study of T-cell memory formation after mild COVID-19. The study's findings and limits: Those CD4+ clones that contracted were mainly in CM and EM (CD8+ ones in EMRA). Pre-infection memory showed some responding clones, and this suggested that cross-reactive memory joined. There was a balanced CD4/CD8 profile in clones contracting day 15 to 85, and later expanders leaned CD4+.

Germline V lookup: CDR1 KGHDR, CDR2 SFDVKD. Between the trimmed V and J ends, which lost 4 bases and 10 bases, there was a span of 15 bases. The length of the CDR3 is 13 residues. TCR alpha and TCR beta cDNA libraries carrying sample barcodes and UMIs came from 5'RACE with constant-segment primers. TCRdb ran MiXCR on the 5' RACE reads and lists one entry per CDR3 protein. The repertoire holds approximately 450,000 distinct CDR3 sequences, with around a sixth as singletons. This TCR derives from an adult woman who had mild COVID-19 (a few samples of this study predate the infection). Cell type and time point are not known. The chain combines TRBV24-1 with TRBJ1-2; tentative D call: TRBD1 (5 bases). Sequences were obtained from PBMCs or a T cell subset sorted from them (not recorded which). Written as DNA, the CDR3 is TGTGCCACCAGTGACCCCGGGAGGGGTGACTACACCTTC. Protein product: CATSDPGRGDYTF.